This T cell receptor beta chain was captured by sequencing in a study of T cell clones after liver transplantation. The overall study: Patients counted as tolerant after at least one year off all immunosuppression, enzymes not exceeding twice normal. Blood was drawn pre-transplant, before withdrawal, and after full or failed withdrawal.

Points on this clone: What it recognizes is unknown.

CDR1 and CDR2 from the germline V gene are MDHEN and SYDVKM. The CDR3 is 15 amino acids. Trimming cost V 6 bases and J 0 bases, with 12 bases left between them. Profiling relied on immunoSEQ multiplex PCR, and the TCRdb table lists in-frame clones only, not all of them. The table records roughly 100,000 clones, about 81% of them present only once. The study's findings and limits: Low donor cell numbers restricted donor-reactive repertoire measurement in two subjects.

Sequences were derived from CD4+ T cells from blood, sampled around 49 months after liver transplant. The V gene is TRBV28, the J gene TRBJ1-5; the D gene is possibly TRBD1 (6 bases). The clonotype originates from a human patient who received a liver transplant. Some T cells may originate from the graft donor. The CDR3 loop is CASRLSQGSNQPQHF. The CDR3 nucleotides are TGTGCCAGCAGATTGTCACAGGGTAGCAATCAGCCCCAGCATTTT.